Listed here is a single TCR beta chain. Construction of the TCR beta libraries employed iRepertoire HTBI primers in conjunction with Arm-PCR of CDR3 regions. TCRdb re-analysed the multiplex PCR reads in MiXCR, keeping a single row per CDR3 protein. The table lists hundreds of thousands of distinct CDR3 sequences, about a fifth of them singletons. This entry comes from a study of regulatory T cells in long-lasting Graves disease. Time point denoted: persistent/refractory GD, antithyroid drugs over 5 years with positive TRAb. Construction of the TCR library relied on RNA isolated from PBMCs. This CDR3 has 14 amino acids. Trimming cost V 1 base and J 4 bases, with 11 bases left between them. CDR1 and CDR2 (germline): LGHNT, FRNRAP.

V is TRBV12-5 and J is TRBJ2-7, with D maybe TRBD2 (5 bases). This TCR derives from a female donor with Graves disease. Sequenced material: peripheral blood mononuclear cells (PBMCs), taken when the disease was refractory, from a patient treated with antithyroid drugs. The CDR3 DNA is TGTGCTAGTGGTTTGGGGACTGGAATTTACGAGCAGTACTTC. Translated: CASGLGTGIYEQYF.